The TCR beta chain described here comes from a study of T cells in localized non-small cell lung cancer. The V gene's germline CDR1 is KGHSH and CDR2 LQKENI. V shed 3 bases, J shed 6 bases, and the junction held 11 bases outside the gene matches. This CDR3 has 17 amino acids. The assay was immunoSEQ multiplex PCR, and TCRdb's table has in-frame clones only and misses some. Altogether 100,000 to 150,000 clones are present, around 90% being singletons, with the ten largest covering approximately 1.7%. The sample consisted of peripheral blood, taken before any cancer treatment. The receptor comes from a female donor over 55 with stage I lung adenocarcinoma. The V gene is TRBV18, the J gene TRBJ1-3; 10 bases are shared with TRBD1. CDR3 DNA sequence: TGTGCCAGCTCACCCTTCACGACAGGGGGCTCAACAAACACCATATATTTT. Protein product: CASSPFTTGGSTNTIYF.